This T cell receptor (beta chain) was sequenced for a study of blood T cells in healthy people across ages. Findings and limits, study-wide: The CMV status of each donor remained undetermined, and this could have confounded shifts in expanded clonotypes. Naive CD4+ cell counts and diversity both ran higher in long-lived than in aged donors.

This clonotype came up many times. Its antigen is undetermined. A second PCR, run for about 7 to 12 cycles, used a sample-barcoded 5' primer plus a J-beta primer mix. Each cDNA molecule was tagged by a template-switch adaptor that had 12 random nucleotides. Each CDR3 protein gets one entry after TCRdb re-called the 5' RACE reads with MiXCR. The sample has more than 800,000 distinct CDR3 sequences; under 30% are singletons. Sequenced input: blood. This clonotype was sampled from a woman of 80 years or more in good health.

The CDR3 protein is CASSWGKGTGGLRNNEQFF. The CDR3 bases are TGTGCCAGCAGCTGGGGGAAAGGGACAGGGGGACTTCGAAACAATGAGCAGTTCTTC. The chain combines TRBV7-2 with TRBJ2-1, with 11 bases matching TRBD1. The CDR3 has 19 amino acids. From germline, CDR1 is SGHTA and CDR2 FQGNSA. V gave up 4 bases and J gave up 5 bases; unmatched junction bases: 16.